Below are 3 T cell receptor beta chains sequenced from a single sample in a study of control samples from healthy donors and cancer patients. Some clones are missing from TCRdb's copy, which holds only in-frame ones; the method was immunoSEQ multiplex PCR. This sample has under 150,000 clones, with less than 95% found just once. Sequences were obtained from blood. Receptors originate from a man between 25 and 39 years old in good health.

The chain links TRBV28 to TRBJ1-5; TRBD1 is a possible D gene (5 bases). Germline assignment: CDR1 MDHEN and CDR2 SYDVKM. Trimming shortened V by 1 base and J by 7 bases, and 14 bases separated the two germline ends. This CDR3 comprises 15 residues. CDR3 coding DNA: TGTGCCAGCAGTTTATATGGCCAGGGAGGGCAGCCCCAGCATTTT. Protein sequence: CASSLYGQGGQPQHF.

The chain carries TRBV7-2 and TRBJ1-3; no reliable D call. The V end lost 5 bases, the J end lost 0 bases, and 8 bases lay between the germline ends. Germline V CDR1 and CDR2: SGHTA, FQGNSA. The CDR3 spans 14 residues. CDR3 region: CASSGDFSGNTIYF. In DNA form, the CDR3 reads TGTGCCAGCAGCGGAGACTTCTCTGGAAACACCATATATTTT.

V gene TRBV5-1 combines with J gene TRBJ2-5; no firm D call. Germline V lookup: CDR1 SGHRS, CDR2 YFSETQ. This CDR3 is 12 amino acids long. The V end was cut by 3 bases, the J end by 7 bases, with 10 bases between. The CDR3 is CASSSPEGTQYF. The CDR3 DNA sequence: TGCGCCAGCAGCTCCCCGGAAGGGACCCAGTACTTC. Combining the CDR3 with reference TRBV5-1 and TRBJ2-5 gives the whole variable domain KAGVTQTPRYLIKTRGQQVTLSCSPISGHRSVSWYQQTPGQGLQFLFEYFSETQRNKGNFPGRFSGRQFSNSRSEMNVSTLELGDSALYLCASSSPEGTQYFGPGTRLLVL.